This TCR beta chain appears in the sequencing data of a study of monozygotic twins with inflammatory bowel disease. TCRdb re-called the 5' RACE reads and shows each CDR3 protein once, DNA omitted. Listed are about 380,000 distinct CDR3 sequences; just over 2.5% falls within the top ten. The CDR3 is made up of 15 amino acids. Germline V gene lookup returns CDR1 SNHLY and CDR2 FYNNEI. The receptor's source is a human donor with ulcerative colitis or Crohn's disease, or a healthy co-twin of an affected twin (not recorded which). The rearrangement uses TRBV2 and TRBJ2-5; TCRdb proposes TRBD2, but this gene call is untestable without DNA. Sequencing used blood. CDR3 amino acids: CASSDVGTSQETQYF. Full variable domain (rest looked up from reference TRBV2 and TRBJ2-5): EPEVTQTPSHQVTQMGQEVILRCVPISNHLYFYWYRQILGQKVEFLVSFYNNEISEKSEIFDDQFSVERPDGSNFTLKIRSTKLEDSAMYFCASSDVGTSQETQYFGPGTRLLVL.